A selection of T cell receptor beta chains follows, all from one sample in a study of identical twins. TCRdb independently ran MiXCR on the 5' RACE reads; one entry per CDR3 protein. The sample records 1,800,000 or so distinct CDR3 sequences, around a third being singletons. Sequences were obtained from cord blood. The source is a newborn girl in good health. The CDR3 runs from the conserved cysteine through the conserved F or W. The D gene is left open where the match is weak. The size of a clone is reported for some rows only, either as once, few or many, or as a class for expanded clones.

cdr3_length	d_call	v_call	j_call	clone_size	cdr3_aa	cdr3_nt
14	NA	TRBV28	TRBJ2-7	NA	CASSLGLAYGEQYF	TGTGCCAGCAGTTTAGGGCTAGCGTACGGCGAGCAGTACTTC
16	TRBD1	TRBV2	TRBJ2-7	NA	CASSMAFGTGKYEQYF	TGTGCCAGCAGTATGGCTTTCGGGACAGGGAAATACGAGCAGTACTTC
15	NA	TRBV7-2	TRBJ2-5	once	CASSLGSKFQETQYF	TGTGCCAGCAGCTTGGGTAGTAAGTTTCAAGAGACCCAGTACTTC
12	NA	TRBV20-1	TRBJ1-6	NA	CSAKGPSGTLHF	TGCAGTGCAAAGGGGCCCAGTGGCACCCTCCACTTT
15	TRBD1	TRBV10-3	TRBJ1-2	NA	CAISELTGRLYGCTF	TGTGCCATCAGTGAATTGACAGGGAGGCTCTATGGCTGCACCTTC
13	TRBD2	TRBV12-3/TRBV12-4	TRBJ2-7	few	CASTLHGGREQYF	TGTGCCAGCACCCTTCACGGGGGGAGGGAGCAGTACTTC
15	NA	TRBV20-1	TRBJ1-2	many	CSAPLIRYTNYGYTF	TGCAGTGCCCCTCTGATTCGCTACACTAACTATGGCTACACCTTC
15	TRBD2	TRBV5-1	TRBJ2-1	NA	CASSSSGRAGNEQFF	TGCGCCAGCAGCTCTAGCGGGAGGGCCGGCAATGAGCAGTTCTTC
15	NA	TRBV7-9	TRBJ1-1	few	CAAKPMVESDTEAFF	TGTGCCGCTAAGCCGATGGTGGAGTCGGACACTGAAGCTTTCTTT
15	TRBD2	TRBV3-1	TRBJ2-2	NA	CASSQGGRSAGELFF	TGTGCCAGCAGCCAAGGCGGGAGGTCCGCCGGGGAGCTGTTTTTT
16	NA	TRBV4-1	TRBJ1-6	few	CASSALEDSYNSPLHF	TGCGCCAGCAGCGCCTTAGAGGACTCCTATAATTCACCCCTCCACTTT
17	TRBD2	TRBV9	TRBJ2-3	NA	CASSVAERGRSTDTQYF	TGTGCCAGCAGCGTAGCTGAGCGGGGGAGATCCACAGATACGCAGTATTTT
16	TRBD2	TRBV20-1	TRBJ2-1	NA	CSARDGAGSSYNEQFF	TGCAGTGCTAGAGATGGAGCGGGATCCTCCTACAATGAGCAGTTCTTC
14	TRBD2	TRBV29-1	TRBJ2-3	few	CSVSGTSGTDTQYF	TGCAGCGTGTCCGGGACTAGTGGCACAGATACGCAGTATTTT
15	TRBD1	TRBV28	TRBJ2-7	many	CASSPPGTATYEQYF	TGTGCCAGCAGTCCACCCGGGACAGCTACCTACGAGCAGTACTTC
17	NA	TRBV7-2	TRBJ1-2	NA	CASSLAFRGVEDYGYTF	TGTGCCAGCAGCTTAGCGTTTAGGGGGGTAGAGGACTATGGCTACACCTTC
16	TRBD1	TRBV5-8	TRBJ2-7	NA	CASSLVGGQRSYEQYF	TGTGCCAGCAGCCTGGTAGGGGGACAGCGCTCCTACGAGCAGTACTTC